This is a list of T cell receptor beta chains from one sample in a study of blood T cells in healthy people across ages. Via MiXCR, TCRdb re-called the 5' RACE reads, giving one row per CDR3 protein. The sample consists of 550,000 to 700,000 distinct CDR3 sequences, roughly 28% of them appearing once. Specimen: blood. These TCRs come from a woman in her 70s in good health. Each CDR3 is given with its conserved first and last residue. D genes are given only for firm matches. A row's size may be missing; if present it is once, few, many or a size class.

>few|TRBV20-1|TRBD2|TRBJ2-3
TGCAGTGCTAGAGTACCCGGCGGGGGGTTGAGAGGTGCAGATACGCAGTATTTT
CSARVPGGGLRGADTQYF
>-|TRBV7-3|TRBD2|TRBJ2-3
TGTGCCAGCAGCAACCCCGGGACTAGCGGGGGTGAGAGGGATACGCAGTATTTT
CASSNPGTSGGERDTQYF
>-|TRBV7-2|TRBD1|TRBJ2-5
TGTGCCAGCAGCTCGGCACAGGGGGCTCAAGAGACCCAGTACTTC
CASSSAQGAQETQYF
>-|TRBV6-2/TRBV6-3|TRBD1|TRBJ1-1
TGTGCCAGCAGACGACAGGGGATGAACACTGAAGCTTTCTTT
CASRRQGMNTEAFF
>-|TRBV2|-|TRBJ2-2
TGTGCCAGCAGCCCAGGACAGCCACGGAACACCGGGGAGCTGTTTTTT
CASSPGQPRNTGELFF
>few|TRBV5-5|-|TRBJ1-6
TGTGCCAGCAGCTTGGTTTGGGGGGGGTCACCCCTCCACTTT
CASSLVWGGSPLHF
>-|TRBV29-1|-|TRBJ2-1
TGCAGCGTTGAATCAGGGGGGACTTATCCACCAACCGATTACAATGAGCAGTTCTTC
CSVESGGTYPPTDYNEQFF
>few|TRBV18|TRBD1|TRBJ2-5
TGTGCCAGCTCACCACTCGGACAGGGGGTTGGAGAGACCCAGTACTTC
CASSPLGQGVGETQYF
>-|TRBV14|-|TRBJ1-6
TGTGCCAGCAGCCAGGGGTTAACAACGTCACCCCTCCACTTT
CASSQGLTTSPLHF
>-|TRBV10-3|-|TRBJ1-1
TGTGCCTCAGGCCCCGGACAGTTAAACACTGAAGCTTTCTTT
CASGPGQLNTEAFF
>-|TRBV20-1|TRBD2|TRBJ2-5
TGCAGTGCTAGAGTGGCCTCTGCGGGGAGGGGAGAGACCCAGTACTTC
CSARVASAGRGETQYF
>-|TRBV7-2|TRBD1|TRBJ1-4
TGTGCCAGCAGCTTACAATACCAGGGGGGGCCGTCGGAAAAACTGTTTTTT
CASSLQYQGGPSEKLFF
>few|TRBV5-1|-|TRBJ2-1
TGCGCCAGCAGCTTGTTACCGGGGCCCTACAATGAGCAGTTCTTC
CASSLLPGPYNEQFF
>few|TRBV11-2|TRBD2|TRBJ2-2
TGTGCCAGCAGCCCCGTCGGACTAGCGGGGGTACCGAACACCGGGGAGCTGTTTTTT
CASSPVGLAGVPNTGELFF
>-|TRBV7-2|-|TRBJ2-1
TGTGCCAGCAGCTTAGCGACCGAGCAGTTCTTC
CASSLATEQFF
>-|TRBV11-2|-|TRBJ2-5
TGTGCCAGCAGCCTACGGGGCTCAGCGGCCGGGGCAGAGACCCAGTACTTC
CASSLRGSAAGAETQYF
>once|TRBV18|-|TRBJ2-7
TGTGCCAGCTCACAGGAAACGCGGAGCTCCTACGAGCAGTACTTC
CASSQETRSSYEQYF
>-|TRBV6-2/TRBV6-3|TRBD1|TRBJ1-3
TGTGCCAGCAGTGTCGACAGGGGATTCTCTGGAAACACCATATATTTT
CASSVDRGFSGNTIYF